This T cell receptor beta chain emerged from a study of T-cell memory formation after mild COVID-19. This clonotype was observed a few times. V dropped 10 bases and J dropped 2 bases, with 14 bases sitting between them. Germline lookup yields CDR1 ENHRY and CDR2 SYGVKD. The CDR3 is 14 amino acids. Researchers used 5'RACE with constant-segment primers to make TCR alpha and TCR beta cDNA libraries that carry sample barcodes and UMIs. A single record per CDR3 protein comes from TCRdb applying MiXCR to the 5' RACE reads. The data contain around 220,000 distinct CDR3 sequences, 16% of them singletons. The chain carries TRBV10-3 and TRBJ2-2, with D uncertain. Sample: PBMCs or a T cell subset sorted from them (not recorded which). This TCR came from a man younger than 35 who had mild COVID-19 (a few samples of this study predate the infection). Cell type and time point are not known. The CDR3 loop reads CATLPLTNTGELFF. CDR3 coding DNA: TGTGCCACCCTTCCCTTGACCAACACCGGGGAGCTGTTTTTT.